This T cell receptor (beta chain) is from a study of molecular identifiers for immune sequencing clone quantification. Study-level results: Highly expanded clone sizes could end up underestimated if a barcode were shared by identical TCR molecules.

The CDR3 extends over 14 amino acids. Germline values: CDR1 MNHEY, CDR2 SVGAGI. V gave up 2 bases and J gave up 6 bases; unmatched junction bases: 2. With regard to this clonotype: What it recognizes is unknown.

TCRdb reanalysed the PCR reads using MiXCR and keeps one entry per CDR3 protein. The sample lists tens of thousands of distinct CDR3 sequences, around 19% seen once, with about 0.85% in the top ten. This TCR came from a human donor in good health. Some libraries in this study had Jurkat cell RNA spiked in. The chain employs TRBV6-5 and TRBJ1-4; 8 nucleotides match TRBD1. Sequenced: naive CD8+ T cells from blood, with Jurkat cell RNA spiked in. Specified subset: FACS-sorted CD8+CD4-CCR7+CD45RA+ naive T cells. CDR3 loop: CASSYLQGDEKLFF. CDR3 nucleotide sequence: TGTGCCAGCAGTTACCTACAGGGGGATGAAAAACTGTTTTTT.